These 21 T cell receptor beta chains came from one sample sequenced in a study of T-cell memory formation after mild COVID-19. TCRdb independently ran MiXCR on the 5' RACE reads; one entry per CDR3 protein. The data hold around 250,000 distinct CDR3 sequences, with around 15% observed a single time. Sequencing was done on a sample of PBMCs or a T cell subset sorted from them (not recorded which). Every receptor here comes from a man younger than 30 who had mild COVID-19 (a few samples of this study predate the infection). Cell type and time point are not known.

The rearrangement joins TRBV20-1 to TRBJ2-1; D possibly corresponds to TRBD2 (7 bases). The CDR3 has 11 residues. Germline V gene lookup returns CDR1 DFQATT and CDR2 SNEGSKA (reference sequence). Trimming cost V 6 bases and J 9 bases, with 12 bases left between them. The CDR3 loop reads CSAGGPGEQFF. The DNA of the CDR3 is TGCAGTGCGGGGGGGCCGGGTGAGCAGTTCTTC.

This clonotype was seen repeatedly, ten times or more. V usage is TRBV7-3 and J usage is TRBJ2-2; no clear D gene. Trimming took off 0 bases at V and 5 bases at J, with 4 bases between the two ends. This CDR3 region has 13 residues. Per germline, CDR1 SGHTA and CDR2 FQGTGA. Here the CDR3 DNA reads TGTGCCAGCAGCTTAACAAGGACCGGGGAGCTGTTTTTT. Its protein is CASSLTRTGELFF.

Only a few counts were recorded for this clonotype. This sequence joins TRBV6-4 and TRBJ2-1; D might be TRBD2 (6 bases). Trimming stripped 3 bases from V and 0 bases from J, with 6 bases between. Germline V gives CDR1 MRHNA, CDR2 SNTAGT. The CDR3 is 14 residues long. CDR3 sequence reads: CASSETSSYNEQFF. The CDR3 DNA reads TGTGCCAGCAGTGAGACTAGCTCCTACAATGAGCAGTTCTTC.

This chain joins TRBV12-3 or TRBV12-4 and TRBJ1-5; no definite D call. The CDR3 has 13 residues. Trimming stripped 3 bases from V and 6 bases from J, with 9 bases between. The CDR3 nucleotides are TGTGCCAGCAGTTTGCGAGACGGTCAGCCCCAGCATTTT. The encoded protein is CASSLRDGQPQHF.

CDR3 in amino acids: CASSLPGSQETQYF. For the CDR3, the DNA is TGTGCCAGCAGCCTGCCTGGGAGCCAAGAGACCCAGTACTTC. The gene calls are TRBV7-9 and TRBJ2-5, with D tentatively TRBD2 (5 bases). Germline assignment: CDR1 SEHNR and CDR2 FQNEAQ (reference sequence). Trimming left V 5 bases short and J 1 base short, with 11 bases between. The CDR3 loop spans 14 amino acids.

With respect to this clonotype: The junction and the germline gene differ at one end; a read error may be behind it. V and J are TRBV7-9 and TRBJ2-1; 8 bases are a match to TRBD2. The CDR3 sequence is 15 residues long. The germline V gene encodes CDR1 SEHNR and CDR2 FQNEAQ (reference sequence). The CDR3, as DNA: TGTGCCAGCAGCATAGCGGGGACCTTCTACAATGAGCAGTTCTTC. It encodes CASSIAGTFYNEQFF.

The V and J genes are TRBV20-1 and TRBJ2-7; D remains unclear. Germline CDR1 and CDR2: DFQATT and SNEGSKA (reference sequence). The CDR3 runs 10 residues. V was clipped by 6 bases and J by 7 bases, with 10 bases between them. The CDR3 loop reads CSASGGEQYF. CDR3 DNA: TGCAGTGCATCGGGTGGGGAGCAGTACTTC.

This chain connects TRBV7-8 to TRBJ2-5; 10 bases agree with TRBD2. Trimming at V came to 1 base and at J to 4 bases, leaving 3 bases not matched to a gene. The CDR3 has 15 amino acids. Germline CDR1 and CDR2: SGHVS and FQNEAQ. The CDR3 is CASSLESSGGETQYF. The DNA of the CDR3 is TGTGCCAGCAGCTTAGAGTCTAGCGGGGGAGAGACCCAGTACTTC.

This clonotype was counted between two and nine times. The chain employs TRBV11-2 and TRBJ2-7; no clear D gene. V lost 2 bases to trimming and J lost 0 bases, with 11 bases between them. The CDR3 covers 15 residues. The germline gives CDR1 SGHAT, CDR2 FQNNGV. The CDR3 is CASSLPSGSSYEQYF. CDR3 DNA: TGTGCCAGCAGCTTACCCTCCGGATCCTCCTACGAGCAGTACTTC. Full variable domain (remainder filled in from reference TRBV11-2 and TRBJ2-7): EAGVAQSPRYKIIEKRQSVAFWCNPISGHATLYWYQQILGQGPKLLIQFQNNGVVDDSQLPKDRFSAERLKGVDSTLKIQPAKLEDSAVYLCASSLPSGSSYEQYFGPGTRLTVT.

The CDR3 protein is CASSVDQLWAEAFF. Written as DNA, the CDR3 is TGTGCCAGCAGCGTCGACCAGCTGTGGGCTGAAGCTTTCTTT. V and J are TRBV5-6 and TRBJ1-1; D gene ambiguous. Germline CDR1 is SGHDT and CDR2 is YYEEEE. The CDR3 runs to 14 residues. V was pared by 4 bases and J by 6 bases, with 16 bases between.

This clonotype was counted between two and nine times. The gene calls are TRBV15 and TRBJ2-1, with D perhaps matching TRBD2 (5 bases). The V gene's germline CDR1 is LNHNV and CDR2 YYDKDF (reference sequence). The CDR3 contains 15 residues. V was cut by 3 bases and J by 8 bases, with 17 bases left in between. The CDR3 DNA is TGTGCCACCAGCAGCCTCGAGGCTAGCCTCCATGAGCAGTTCTTC. Protein product: CATSSLEASLHEQFF.

The chain joins TRBV7-2 to TRBJ2-2; D possibly corresponds to TRBD2 (6 bases). Trimming cost V 5 bases and J 4 bases, with 14 bases left between them. The CDR3 loop spans 15 amino acids. Germline V lookup: CDR1 SGHTA, CDR2 FQGNSA. In DNA, the CDR3 is TGTGCCAGCAGCCTACGGGAGAGGGGCACCGGGGAGCTGTTTTTT. It specifies CASSLRERGTGELFF.

The genes are TRBV18 and TRBJ1-1, with D maybe TRBD1 (5 bases). The CDR3 contains 18 residues. The germline V and J ends were trimmed by 4 bases and 1 base, with 22 bases remaining between them. In germline, CDR1 is KGHSH, CDR2 LQKENI. CDR3 residues: CASSLTPVIGAPNTEAFF. The CDR3 DNA reads TGTGCCAGCTCACTTACCCCCGTGATCGGGGCGCCGAACACTGAAGCTTTCTTT.

This clonotype has just a few counts. The chain is built from TRBV6-2 or TRBV6-3 and TRBJ2-3; D may correspond to TRBD1 or TRBD2 (5 bases each). This CDR3 spans 16 amino acids. Between the trimmed V and J ends, which lost 10 bases and 4 bases, there was a span of 24 bases. Germline lookup yields CDR1 MNHEY and CDR2 SVGEGT. The CDR3, as DNA: TGTGCCATTCGTCGGAAGGGGACGAAACCCCCAGATACGCAGTATTTT. This codes for CAIRRKGTKPPDTQYF.

This clonotype was seen at least ten times. CDR3 loop: CASSLARGSWAYEQYF. The CDR3 coding sequence is TGCGCCAGCAGCCTCGCTCGGGGGTCCTGGGCCTACGAGCAGTACTTC. The chain couples TRBV4-3 to TRBJ2-7; possibly TRBD2 for D (6 bases). The CDR3 has 16 residues. The V and J ends lost 4 bases and 2 bases respectively, with 18 bases between them. CDR1 and CDR2 from the germline V gene are LGHNA and YSLEER.

This clonotype was seen more than once but under ten times. V and J are TRBV5-1 and TRBJ2-2, with unresolved D. The V gene lost 2 bases and the J gene lost 4 bases, with 9 bases spanning the gap. Germline values: CDR1 SGHRS, CDR2 YFSETQ. The CDR3 is 14 residues long. The CDR3 protein is CASSLGHPTGELFF. In DNA, the CDR3 is TGCGCCAGCAGCTTAGGGCACCCCACCGGGGAGCTGTTTTTT.

This clonotype was seen only a few times. The chain couples TRBV4-3 to TRBJ2-4; the D gene could be TRBD1 or TRBD2 (5 bases each). The CDR3 runs to 15 residues. The germline V and J ends were trimmed by 0 bases and 2 bases, with 8 bases remaining between them. Germline V gene data show CDR1 as LGHNA and CDR2 as YSLEER. CDR3 sequence (DNA): TGCGCCAGCAGCCAAGACACGGGGCCCAAAAACATTCAGTACTTC. Translating it yields CASSQDTGPKNIQYF.

This clonotype was observed a handful of times. The chain joins TRBV7-6 to TRBJ1-2; the D gene is possibly TRBD1 (6 bases). This CDR3 comprises 15 residues. V lost 0 bases, J lost 5 bases, and 13 bases lay in between. Germline lookup yields CDR1 SGHVS and CDR2 FNYEAQ. Here the CDR3 reads CASSLAAGAGYGYTF. The CDR3 bases are TGTGCCAGCAGCTTAGCTGCGGGGGCAGGGTATGGCTACACCTTC.

The V gene is TRBV20-1, the J gene TRBJ1-1; 7 nucleotides match TRBD1. V dropped 5 bases and J dropped 1; count of bases not matched to a gene: 10. CDR3 length: 15 residues. Germline V lookup: CDR1 DFQATT, CDR2 SNEGSKA (reference sequence). The CDR3 region is CSALQLGQKNTEAFF. The CDR3 coding sequence is TGCAGTGCTCTTCAGCTGGGACAGAAGAACACTGAAGCTTTCTTT.

Comments on this clonotype: This sequence may be a read error, since a much larger clone differs from it by one base. The chain carries TRBV4-3 and TRBJ2-1, with 8 nucleotides matching TRBD2. In germline, CDR1 is LGHNA, CDR2 YSLEER. The CDR3 is made up of 15 amino acids. V lost 2 bases, J lost 10 bases, and 10 bases stayed unmatched. CDR3 residues: CASSQLGRAGAEQFF. The CDR3, as DNA: TGCGCCAGCAGCCAACTGGGACGAGCGGGGGCCGAGCAGTTCTTC.

The chain couples TRBV5-1 to TRBJ1-6; 10 bases map to TRBD1. This CDR3 has 15 amino acids. J gave up 8 bases and V 4 bases, and 6 bases lay outside the gene matches. Germline assignment: CDR1 SGHRS and CDR2 YFSETQ. Written as DNA, the CDR3 is TGCGCCAGCAGCGCCACCGGGACAGGGGATTCACCCCTCCACTTT. Translated, it gives CASSATGTGDSPLHF.